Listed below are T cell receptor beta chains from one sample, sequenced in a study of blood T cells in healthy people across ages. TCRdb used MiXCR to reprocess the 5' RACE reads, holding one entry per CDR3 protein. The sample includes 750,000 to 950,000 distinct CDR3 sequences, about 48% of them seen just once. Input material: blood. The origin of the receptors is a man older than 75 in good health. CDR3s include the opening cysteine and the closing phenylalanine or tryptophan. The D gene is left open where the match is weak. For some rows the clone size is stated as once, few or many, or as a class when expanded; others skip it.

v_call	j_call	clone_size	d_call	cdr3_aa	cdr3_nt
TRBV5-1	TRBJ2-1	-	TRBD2	CASSEGGGYYNEQFF	TGCGCCAGCAGCGAGGGCGGGGGATACTACAATGAGCAGTTCTTC
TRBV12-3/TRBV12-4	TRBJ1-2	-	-	CASSGQGINYGYTF	TGTGCCAGCAGCGGGCAGGGGATTAACTATGGCTACACCTTC
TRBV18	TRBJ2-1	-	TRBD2	CASLPWTSGLEQFF	TGTGCCAGCCTCCCGTGGACTAGCGGGCTTGAGCAGTTCTTC
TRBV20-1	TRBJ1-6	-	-	CSAGQGPNSPLHF	TGCAGTGCTGGTCAGGGGCCTAATTCACCCCTCCACTTT
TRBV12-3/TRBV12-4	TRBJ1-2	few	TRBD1	CASSFRGRGYGYTF	TGTGCCAGCAGCTTCAGGGGGCGAGGATATGGCTACACCTTC
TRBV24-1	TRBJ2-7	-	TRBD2	CATKGGVNEQYF	TGTGCCACTAAGGGAGGGGTCAATGAGCAGTACTTC
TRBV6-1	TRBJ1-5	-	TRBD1	CASSERDRALGQPQHF	TGTGCCAGCAGTGAAAGGGACAGGGCCCTTGGACAGCCCCAGCATTTT
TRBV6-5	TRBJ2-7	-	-	CASSYSVLGAYEQYF	TGTGCCAGCAGTTACTCAGTTCTGGGGGCCTACGAGCAGTACTTC
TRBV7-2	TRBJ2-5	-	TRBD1	CASSLQGAGKTQYF	TGTGCCAGCAGCTTACAGGGGGCGGGGAAGACCCAGTACTTC
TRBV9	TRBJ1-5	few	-	CASSVEGGNQPQHF	TGTGCCAGCAGCGTAGAAGGGGGCAATCAGCCCCAGCATTTT
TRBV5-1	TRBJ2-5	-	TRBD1	CASRRDRGLETQYF	TGCGCCAGCCGCCGGGACAGAGGTTTGGAGACCCAGTACTTC
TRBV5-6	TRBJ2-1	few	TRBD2	CASSALGTSSNEQFF	TGTGCCAGCAGCGCACTTGGGACTAGCTCCAATGAGCAGTTCTTC
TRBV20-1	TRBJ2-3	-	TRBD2	CSASGAGLASADTQYF	TGCAGTGCTAGTGGGGCGGGACTAGCTAGCGCAGATACGCAGTATTTT
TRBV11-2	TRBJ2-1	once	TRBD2	CASSALANSYNEQFF	TGTGCCAGCAGCGCACTAGCGAACTCCTACAATGAGCAGTTCTTC
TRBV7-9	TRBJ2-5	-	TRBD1	CASSSTGQAKETQYF	TGTGCCAGCAGCAGTACGGGACAGGCAAAAGAGACCCAGTACTTC
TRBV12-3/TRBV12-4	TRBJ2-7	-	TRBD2	CASSLGGRAETYEQYF	TGTGCCAGCAGTTTAGGGGGGAGGGCCGAAACCTACGAGCAGTACTTC
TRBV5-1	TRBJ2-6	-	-	CASRTQGPPLAGANVLTF	TGCGCCAGCAGGACGCAGGGGCCCCCCTTAGCTGGGGCCAACGTCCTGACTTTC
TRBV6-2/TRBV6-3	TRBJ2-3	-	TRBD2	CASRTSGMHRYAYF	TGTGCCAGCAGAACTAGCGGGATGCACAGATACGCGTATTTT
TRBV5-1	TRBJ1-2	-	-	CASKSGADWGYTF	TGCGCCAGCAAGTCCGGGGCCGACTGGGGCTACACCTTC
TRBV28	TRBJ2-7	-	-	CASSSDGFSYEQYF	TGTGCCAGCAGTTCGGACGGGTTCTCCTACGAGCAGTACTTC
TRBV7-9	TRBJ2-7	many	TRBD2	CASSSGLAGSYEQYF	TGTGCCAGCAGCTCGGGACTAGCGGGATCCTACGAGCAGTACTTC
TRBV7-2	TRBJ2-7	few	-	CASSLEQGYEQYF	TGTGCCAGCAGCCTCGAACAGGGCTACGAGCAGTACTTC
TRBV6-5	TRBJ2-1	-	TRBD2	CASTSGRIYNEQFF	TGTGCCAGCACCAGCGGGAGGATCTACAATGAGCAGTTCTTC
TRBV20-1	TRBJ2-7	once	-	CSAREPLGTLGEQYF	TGCAGTGCTAGAGAACCATTAGGAACTCTTGGTGAGCAGTACTTC
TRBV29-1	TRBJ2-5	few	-	CSVERLVGETQYF	TGCAGCGTTGAGAGACTAGTCGGCGAGACCCAGTACTTC
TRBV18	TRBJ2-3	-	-	CASSLLGGVLSTDTQYF	TGTGCCAGCTCCCTCTTAGGGGGGGTCTTAAGCACAGATACGCAGTATTTT
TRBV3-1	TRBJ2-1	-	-	CASSQVYSQLYNEQFF	TGTGCCAGCAGCCAAGTCTATAGCCAACTTTACAATGAGCAGTTCTTC
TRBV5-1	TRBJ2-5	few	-	CASSPDRTGGETQYF	TGCGCCAGCAGCCCTGATAGAACCGGTGGAGAGACCCAGTACTTC
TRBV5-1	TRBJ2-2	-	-	CASSLERNHGELFF	TGCGCCAGCAGCTTGGAACGGAATCACGGGGAGCTGTTTTTT
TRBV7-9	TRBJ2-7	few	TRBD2	CASDRLAAHEQYF	TGTGCCTCTGATCGACTAGCAGCCCACGAGCAGTACTTC
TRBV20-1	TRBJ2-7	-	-	CSATGMVGYEQYF	TGCAGTGCTACCGGAATGGTGGGCTACGAGCAGTACTTC
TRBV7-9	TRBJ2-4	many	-	CASSLVGVEQYF	TGTGCCAGCAGCTTAGTAGGGGTTGAGCAGTACTTC
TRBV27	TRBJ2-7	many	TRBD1	CASSPRTGNEQYF	TGTGCCAGCAGCCCGAGGACAGGGAACGAGCAGTACTTC
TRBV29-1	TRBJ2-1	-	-	CSVKQGGETQFF	TGCAGCGTGAAACAGGGAGGGGAGACCCAGTTCTTC
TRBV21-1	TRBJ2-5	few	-	CASSKASGNATQETQYF	TGTGCCAGCAGCAAAGCTTCTGGAAATGCCACCCAAGAGACCCAGTACTTC
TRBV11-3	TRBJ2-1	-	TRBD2	CASSLKSGGSANEQFF	TGTGCCAGCAGCTTGAAAAGCGGGGGGTCGGCCAATGAGCAGTTCTTC
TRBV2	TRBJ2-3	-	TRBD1	CASTSGQGATDTQYF	TGTGCCAGCACCTCAGGACAGGGGGCCACAGATACGCAGTATTTT
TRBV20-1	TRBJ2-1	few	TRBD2	CSAIPGTSGWNEQFF	TGCAGTGCTATCCCCGGGACTAGCGGGTGGAATGAGCAGTTCTTC
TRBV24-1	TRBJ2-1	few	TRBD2	CATSPGLDSYNEQFF	TGTGCCACCAGTCCGGGACTAGACTCCTACAATGAGCAGTTCTTC
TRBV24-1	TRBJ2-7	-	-	CATRQGKATYEQYF	TGTGCCACCAGGCAGGGGAAGGCCACCTACGAGCAGTACTTC
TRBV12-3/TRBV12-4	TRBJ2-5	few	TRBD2	CASSMTSGRSETQYF	TGTGCCAGCAGTATGACTAGCGGGAGATCAGAGACCCAGTACTTC
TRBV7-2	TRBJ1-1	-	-	CASSLGGEGAEAFF	TGTGCCAGCAGCTTAGGAGGGGAGGGGGCTGAAGCTTTCTTT
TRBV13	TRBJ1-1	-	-	CASSVDTDTEAFF	TGTGCCAGCAGCGTAGACACCGACACTGAAGCTTTCTTT
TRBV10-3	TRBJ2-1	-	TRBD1	CAIGAVTGGANEQFF	TGTGCCATCGGGGCAGTGACAGGGGGCGCGAATGAGCAGTTCTTC
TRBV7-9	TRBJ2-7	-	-	CASSFGPAVSYEQYF	TGTGCCAGCAGCTTTGGGCCAGCGGTTTCCTACGAGCAGTACTTC
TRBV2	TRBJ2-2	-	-	CASSESGAGELFF	TGTGCCAGCAGTGAATCTGGGGCCGGGGAGCTGTTTTTT
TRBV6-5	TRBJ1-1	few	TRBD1	CASRPTILQGRAEAFF	TGTGCCAGCAGACCCACTATCTTACAGGGGAGGGCTGAAGCTTTCTTT
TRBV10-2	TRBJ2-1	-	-	CASRELVSSYNEQFF	TGCGCCAGCAGGGAACTAGTGAGCTCCTACAATGAGCAGTTCTTC
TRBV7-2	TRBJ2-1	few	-	CASSLVQTAYNEQFF	TGTGCCAGCAGCTTAGTTCAGACAGCCTACAATGAGCAGTTCTTC
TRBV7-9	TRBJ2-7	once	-	CASSLVMGSSYEQYF	TGTGCCAGCAGCTTAGTAATGGGAAGCTCCTACGAGCAGTACTTC
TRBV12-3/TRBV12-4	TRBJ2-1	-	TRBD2	CASSAISGSLGEQFF	TGTGCCAGCAGTGCAATTAGCGGGAGTCTCGGTGAGCAGTTCTTC
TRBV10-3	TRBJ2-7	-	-	CAINPSRNRGEQYF	TGTGCCATCAACCCTTCGCGGAACCGAGGCGAGCAGTACTTC
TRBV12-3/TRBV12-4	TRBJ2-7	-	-	CASSALGSPNYEQYF	TGTGCCAGCAGCGCCTTGGGCTCCCCAAACTACGAGCAGTACTTC
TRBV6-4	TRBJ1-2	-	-	CASSRDQANDGYTF	TGTGCCAGCAGCCGGGACCAAGCTAACGATGGCTACACCTTC
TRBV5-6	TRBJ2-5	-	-	CASSFNQVQETQYF	TGTGCCAGCAGCTTCAATCAGGTCCAAGAGACCCAGTACTTC
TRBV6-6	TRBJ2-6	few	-	CASSYSDGANVLTF	TGTGCCAGCAGTTACTCAGACGGGGCCAACGTCCTGACTTTC
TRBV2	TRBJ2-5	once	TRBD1	CASRTRDRGLETQYF	TGTGCCAGCAGAACCCGGGACAGGGGGCTTGAGACCCAGTACTTC
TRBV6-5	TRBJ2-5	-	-	CASRPTLGRPQETQYF	TGTGCCAGCAGACCAACCTTAGGGAGACCGCAAGAGACCCAGTACTTC
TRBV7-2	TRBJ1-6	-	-	CASRQHWNSPLHF	TGTGCCAGCAGACAACACTGGAATTCACCCCTCCACTTT